The 30 T cell receptor beta chains listed next were all sequenced from one sample in a study of T cell repertoires in cytomegalovirus infection. TCRdb itself ran the reads through MiXCR, one entry per CDR3 protein. This sample yields approximately 250,000 distinct CDR3 sequences, of which 22% are seen a single time; about 18% belongs to the top ten. Sequencing was carried out using CD8+ T cells from PBMCs. These receptors all stem from a human donor in good health (CMV status not recorded). Some clones in this sample may be carry-over from other donors' samples.

This clonotype was counted a few times. The V call is TRBV2, the J call TRBJ2-7; TRBD1 matches 9 bases. J lost 5 bases, V lost 0 bases, and 8 bases had no gene match. The CDR3 loop spans 16 amino acids. Germline CDR1 reads SNHLY; CDR2 reads FYNNEI. CDR3 DNA sequence: TGTGCCAGCAGTGAAGCGGAAGACAGGGGGTCTGACGAGCAGTACTTC. Translated, it gives CASSEAEDRGSDEQYF.

This clonotype came up a few times. The rearrangement uses TRBV7-6 and TRBJ2-2, with unresolved D. The length of the CDR3 is 13 residues. Trimming left V 5 bases short and J 10 bases short, with 14 bases between. Germline V gene sequence: CDR1 SGHVS, CDR2 FNYEAQ. CDR3 DNA: TGTGCCAGCAGCCCAGCTCCATTTAAGGAGCTGTTTTTT. This codes for CASSPAPFKELFF.

Only a few counts were recorded for this clonotype. The chain employs TRBV12-3 or TRBV12-4 and TRBJ1-5; no clear D gene. The CDR3 covers 15 residues. V gave up 6 bases and J gave up 3 bases, with 15 bases separating them. The CDR3 DNA sequence: TGTGCCAGCAGCCTACGGACGGCTACCAATCAGCCCCAGCATTTT. Protein sequence: CASSLRTATNQPQHF.

The CDR3 region is CASSPHRGSTEAFF. The DNA for the CDR3 is TGTGCCAGCAGCCCCCATCGGGGGAGTACTGAAGCTTTCTTT. The genes are TRBV4-2 and TRBJ1-1; D is possibly TRBD1 (5 bases). Trimming removed 4 bases from V and 5 bases from J, with 14 bases in between. CDR1 and CDR2 (germline): LGHNA, YNFKEQ. CDR3 size: 14 residues.

The rearrangement joins TRBV7-2 to TRBJ2-1, with D hard to call. V gave up 1 base and J gave up 7 bases, with 8 bases separating them. The CDR3 is made up of 13 amino acids. Germline-derived CDR1 and CDR2 are SGHTA and FQGNSA. The CDR3 is CASSLGAANEQFF. In DNA, the CDR3 is TGTGCCAGCAGCTTAGGGGCGGCTAATGAGCAGTTCTTC.

This clonotype was observed a few times. The V gene is TRBV20-1, the J gene TRBJ2-5, with D perhaps TRBD1 or TRBD2 (5 bases each). V lost 5 bases and J lost 5, with 15 bases in between. This CDR3 spans 13 amino acids. Germline assignment: CDR1 DFQATT and CDR2 SNEGSKA (reference sequence). The CDR3 DNA reads as TGCAGTGCTGGGACGGAGAGGGTGGAGACCCAGTACTTC. As protein: CSAGTERVETQYF.

This chain uses TRBV5-6 with TRBJ1-6; D unresolved. The CDR3 spans 13 residues. Trimming left V 0 bases short and J 6 bases short, with 4 bases between. Germline V gene lookup returns CDR1 SGHDT and CDR2 YYEEEE. CDR3 protein: CASSLGLNSPLHF. CDR3 sequence (DNA): TGTGCCAGCAGCTTGGGACTTAATTCACCCCTCCACTTT.

The table lists this clonotype with a few counts. The rearrangement links TRBV10-3 to TRBJ1-2; 9 bases line up with TRBD1. The junction had 5 bases not matched to a gene; V was cut back by 0 bases and J by 3 bases. Germline lookup yields CDR1 ENHRY and CDR2 SYGVKD. CDR3 size: 16 residues. The CDR3 here is CAISESTGTGHYGYTF. CDR3 DNA sequence: TGTGCCATCAGTGAGTCCACCGGGACAGGGCACTATGGCTACACCTTC.

There are many counts of this clonotype. The chain is built from TRBV6-2 or TRBV6-3 and TRBJ2-1; D is undetermined. CDR1 and CDR2 (germline): MNHEY, SVGEGT. V was shortened by 6 bases and J by 10 bases, with 7 bases between the two germline ends. This CDR3 region has 10 residues. CDR3 DNA: TGTGCCAGCAGCCCCGTCGAGCAGTTCTTC. Translated: CASSPVEQFF.

V usage is TRBV15 and J usage is TRBJ2-6; no clear D. Trimming stripped 0 bases from V and 0 bases from J, with 9 bases between. Germline values: CDR1 LNHNV, CDR2 YYDKDF (reference sequence). The CDR3 totals 17 residues. CDR3 residues: CATSRDITSSGANVLTF. The CDR3 coding sequence is TGTGCCACCAGCAGAGATATAACATCCTCTGGGGCCAACGTCCTGACTTTC.

This rearrangement joins TRBV15 to TRBJ1-1; D is ambiguous. Trimming stripped 1 base from V and 8 bases from J, with 8 bases between. The CDR3 is 12 amino acids. CDR1 LNHNV and CDR2 YYDKDF come from the germline V gene (reference sequence). CDR3 protein: CATSRVPPEAFF. CDR3 in DNA: TGTGCCACCAGCAGAGTCCCCCCGGAAGCTTTCTTT.

The chain recombines TRBV14 with TRBJ2-5, with 11 bases identical to TRBD1. V shed 4 bases and J 7 bases; nucleotides not matched to a gene: 14. CDR3 size: 17 residues. Germline V CDR1 and CDR2: SGHDN, FVKESK. The CDR3 sequence is CASSPTSVGTGGGTQYF. The CDR3 coding sequence is TGTGCCAGCAGCCCAACCTCCGTCGGGACAGGGGGAGGGACCCAGTACTTC. The variable domain in full, with the rest retrieved from reference TRBV14 and TRBJ2-5, is EAGVTQFPSHSVIEKGQTVTLRCDPISGHDNLYWYRRVMGKEIKFLLHFVKESKQDESGMPNNRFLAERTGGTYSTLKVQPAELEDSGVYFCASSPTSVGTGGGTQYFGPGTRLLVL.

The chain uses TRBV9 and TRBJ1-1; tentative D call: TRBD1 (6 bases). The CDR3 is 12 residues long. The germline V gene has CDR1 SGDLS and CDR2 YYNGEE. The V gene lost 4 bases and the J gene lost 7 bases, with 11 bases spanning the gap. The chain's CDR3 is CASSNDRIEAFF. The DNA for the CDR3 is TGTGCCAGCAGCAATGACAGGATTGAAGCTTTCTTT. The whole variable domain, remainder taken from reference TRBV9 and TRBJ1-1, is DSGVTQTPKHLITATGQRVTLRCSPRSGDLSVYWYQQSLDQGLQFLIQYYNGEERAKGNILERFSAQQFPDLHSELNLSSLELGDSALYFCASSNDRIEAFFGQGTRLTVV.

The chain couples TRBV5-1 to TRBJ2-7; no definite D call. V gave up 4 bases and J gave up 3 bases, with 11 bases separating them. The germline V gene encodes CDR1 SGHRS and CDR2 YFSETQ. The CDR3 length is 13 residues. The CDR3: CASSPTYGYEQYF. The CDR3 DNA sequence: TGCGCCAGCAGCCCGACTTACGGCTACGAGCAGTACTTC.

The gene calls are TRBV28 and TRBJ2-1; no definite D call. The CDR3 length is 13 residues. Germline CDR1 MDHEN, CDR2 SYDVKM. The V and J ends lost 3 bases and 5 bases respectively, with 8 bases between them. The CDR3 coding sequence is TGTGCCAGCAGTTTCAGACAAAACAATGAGCAGTTCTTC. It encodes CASSFRQNNEQFF.

This clonotype appeared a few times. This chain joins TRBV11-2 and TRBJ2-7; the D gene is possibly TRBD2 (6 bases). V lost 4 bases and J lost 4, with 17 bases in between. Germline V gene sequence: CDR1 SGHAT, CDR2 FQNNGV. There are 15 residues in the CDR3. The CDR3 loop is CASSSPTEGRYEQYF. CDR3 nucleotides: TGTGCCAGCAGCTCCCCCACGGAGGGGAGATACGAGCAGTACTTC.

V usage is TRBV12-3 or TRBV12-4 and J usage is TRBJ1-1; maybe TRBD1 (6 bases). Deletions cut 6 bases from V and 7 bases from J, with 12 bases between. The length of the CDR3 is 12 residues. The CDR3 sequence: CASSPDSHEAFF. CDR3 nucleotides: TGTGCCAGCAGCCCGGACAGTCATGAAGCTTTCTTT.

This clonotype was picked up a small number of times. The chain links TRBV19 to TRBJ2-7; 7 nucleotides line up with TRBD1. The CDR3 runs 15 residues. Per germline, CDR1 LNHDA and CDR2 SQIVND (reference sequence). V was clipped by 4 bases and J by 0 bases; unmatched bases: 6. DNA for the CDR3: TGTGCCAGTAGTACGTCGACAGGGTTCTCCTACGAGCAGTACTTC. Protein: CASSTSTGFSYEQYF.

This clonotype has at least ten counts. V and J are TRBV7-9 and TRBJ1-4, with D perhaps matching TRBD1 (5 bases). V shed 5 bases and J shed 4 bases, with 23 bases lying between them. The CDR3 extends over 18 amino acids. Germline values: CDR1 SEHNR, CDR2 FQNEAQ (reference sequence). The CDR3 here is CASSPVVARAGLNEKLFF. The CDR3 DNA reads TGTGCCAGCAGCCCAGTTGTAGCCCGTGCGGGGCTTAATGAAAAACTGTTTTTT. The full variable domain, its missing parts supplied by reference TRBV7-9 and TRBJ1-4, is DTGVSQNPRHKITKRGQNVTFRCDPISEHNRLYWYRQTLGQGPEFLTYFQNEAQLEKSRLLSDRFSAERPKGSFSTLEIQRTEQGDSAMYLCASSPVVARAGLNEKLFFGSGTQLSVL.

This clonotype showed up just a few times. J is TRBJ2-3 and V is TRBV4-1; 7 bases match TRBD2. Germline CDR1 and CDR2: MGHRA and YSYEKL. The CDR3 is made up of 15 amino acids. The junction had 4 bases not matched to a gene; V was cut back by 4 bases and J by 0 bases. CDR3 in amino acids: CASSPGTTSTDTQYF. The CDR3 nucleotides read TGCGCCAGCAGCCCCGGGACTACTAGCACAGATACGCAGTATTTT.

The chain combines TRBV3-1 with TRBJ1-5; D remains ambiguous. CDR3 length: 15 residues. The germline CDR1 and CDR2 sequences are LGHDT and YNNKEL (reference sequence). V was clipped by 1 base and J by 3 bases, with 10 bases between them. This CDR3 reads CASSQGQASNQPQHF. The CDR3 nucleotides are TGTGCCAGCAGCCAAGGTCAGGCGTCCAATCAGCCCCAGCATTTT.

This clonotype was counted many times. V usage is TRBV7-2 and J usage is TRBJ2-7; D is unclear. From germline, CDR1 is SGHTA and CDR2 FQGNSA. The CDR3 has 12 amino acids. With 5 bases removed from V and 4 bases from J, the gap between germline ends came to 9 bases. The CDR3, as DNA: TGTGCCAGCAGCCCCCGCGCTTACGAGCAGTACTTC. Its translation is CASSPRAYEQYF.

This clonotype turned up a few times. This rearrangement joins TRBV5-1 to TRBJ2-7; D gene unclear. The CDR3 sequence is 19 residues long. Germline assignment: CDR1 SGHRS and CDR2 YFSETQ. Trimming removed 4 bases from V and 2 bases from J, with 28 bases in between. Here the CDR3 DNA reads TGCGCCAGCAGCAGTTACGTGGAGAGGATAGGTACTTTAACCTACGAGCAGTACTTC. Its protein product is CASSSYVERIGTLTYEQYF.

Many counts were recorded for this clonotype. The V gene is TRBV6-6, the J gene TRBJ2-1; TRBD2 aligns across 10 bases. The J segment lost 1 base and the V segment lost 0 bases, leaving 9 bases of the junction unmatched. Looked up from germline, CDR1 is MNHNY and CDR2 is SVGAGI (reference sequence). The CDR3 contains 19 residues. CDR3 DNA: TGTGCCAGCAGTTACTCTGAGGCTAGCGGGGGACAATCCTACAATGAGCAGTTCTTC. It codes for CASSYSEASGGQSYNEQFF.

The V call is TRBV14, the J call TRBJ2-1; 8 nucleotides align to TRBD1. The V and J ends lost 2 bases and 3 bases, in that order; junction bases with no gene match: 3. CDR1 is SGHDN, CDR2 FVKESK, per germline. The CDR3 totals 15 residues. As DNA, the CDR3 is TGTGCCAGCAGCCAAACAGGGGGTAGCTACAATGAGCAGTTCTTC. It translates to CASSQTGGSYNEQFF.

This clonotype was recorded many times. The chain uses TRBV11-2 and TRBJ1-1; D not certain. The germline V gene has CDR1 SGHAT and CDR2 FQNNGV. This CDR3 contains 12 residues. Deletions cut 5 bases from V and 3 bases from J, with 7 bases between. The CDR3 bases are TGTGCCAGCAGCCCTTGGGACACTGAAGCTTTCTTT. Its translation is CASSPWDTEAFF.

The J gene is TRBJ2-7, the V gene TRBV29-1; D could derive from TRBD1 or TRBD2 (5 bases each). Trimming shortened V by 6 bases and J by 3 bases, and 12 bases separated the two germline ends. Germline-derived CDR1 and CDR2 are SQVTM and ANQGSEA. There are 12 residues in the CDR3. The CDR3, as DNA: TGCAGCGTCACCGGGACGAACTACGAGCAGTACTTC. Translation gives CSVTGTNYEQYF.

This clonotype showed up just a few times. The chain combines TRBV5-4 with TRBJ1-2, with no clear D. CDR1 and CDR2 (germline): SGHNT, YYREEE (reference sequence). Trimming took 4 bases from V and 5 from J, leaving 15 bases between them. The CDR3 contains 14 residues. The CDR3 is CASSPWASAYGYTF. The CDR3 DNA follows: TGTGCCAGCAGCCCTTGGGCAAGTGCTTATGGCTACACCTTC.

The chain is built from TRBV7-9 and TRBJ1-2; 7 bases agree with TRBD1. The J segment lost 8 bases and the V segment lost 1 base, leaving 13 bases of the junction unmatched. The CDR3 is 16 residues long. Germline values: CDR1 SEHNR, CDR2 FQNEAQ (reference sequence). The CDR3 nucleotides are TGTGCCAGCAGCTTAGAGGACAGGACCCGGCGGAGGGGCTACACCTTC. Translating gives CASSLEDRTRRRGYTF.

A remark on this clonotype: A much larger clone sits a single nucleotide away, making a read error possible. This sequence joins TRBV18 and TRBJ2-3; TRBD2 is a possible D gene (6 bases). This CDR3 is built from 15 residues. Trimming took 5 bases from V and 2 from J, leaving 14 bases between them. Germline CDR1 and CDR2: KGHSH and LQKENI. CDR3 nucleotides: TGTGCCAGCTCAGCCGTGACTAGTTACACAGATACGCAGTATTTT. Encoded protein: CASSAVTSYTDTQYF.